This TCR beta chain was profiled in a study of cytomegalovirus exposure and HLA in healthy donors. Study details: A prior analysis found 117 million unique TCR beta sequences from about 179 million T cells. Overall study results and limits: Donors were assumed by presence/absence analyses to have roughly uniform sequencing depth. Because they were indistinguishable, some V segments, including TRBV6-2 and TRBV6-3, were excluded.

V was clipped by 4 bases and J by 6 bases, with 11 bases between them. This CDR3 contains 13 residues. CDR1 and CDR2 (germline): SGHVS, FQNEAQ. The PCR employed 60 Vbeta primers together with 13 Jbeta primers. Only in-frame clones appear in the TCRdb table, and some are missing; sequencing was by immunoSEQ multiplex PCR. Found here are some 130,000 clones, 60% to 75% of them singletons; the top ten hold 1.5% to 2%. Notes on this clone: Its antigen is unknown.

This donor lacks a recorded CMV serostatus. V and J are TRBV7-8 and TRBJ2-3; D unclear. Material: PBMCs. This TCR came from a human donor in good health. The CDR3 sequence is CASSSTQADTQYF. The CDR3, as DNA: TGTGCCAGCAGCTCGACCCAAGCGGATACGCAGTATTTT.